This record looks at one T cell receptor (beta chain) sequence and its context. This entry comes from a study of CD8 T cells in Susac syndrome. Trimming shortened V by 0 bases and J by 0 bases, and 27 bases separated the two germline ends. Germline V gene sequence: CDR1 SGHAT, CDR2 FQNNGV. The length of the CDR3 is 23 residues. A quantity of roughly 0.5 to 1 ug RNA underwent reverse transcription using random hexamers. TCRdb re-called the immunoSEQ multiplex PCR reads with MiXCR, one entry per CDR3 protein. The sample holds hundreds of thousands of distinct CDR3 sequences, almost 85% seen once. In blood CD8+ and CD4+ T cells, TCR beta underwent sequencing. FACS enriched CD8+ TEMRA cells, while bulk CD8+ and CD4+ were negatively isolated.

The genes are TRBV11-2 and TRBJ2-6; D tentatively reads TRBD1 or TRBD2 (6 bases each). This clonotype was sampled from a human donor with multiple sclerosis. Sequenced sample: CD8+ T cells from PBMCs. Written as DNA, the CDR3 is TGTGCCAGCAGCTTAGATCCGATGTGGGGGGCGACTAACATTTTCTCTGGGGCCAACGTCCTGACTTTC. The encoded protein is CASSLDPMWGATNIFSGANVLTF. The full variable domain, completed using reference TRBV11-2 and TRBJ2-6, is EAGVAQSPRYKIIEKRQSVAFWCNPISGHATLYWYQQILGQGPKLLIQFQNNGVVDDSQLPKDRFSAERLKGVDSTLKIQPAKLEDSAVYLCASSLDPMWGATNIFSGANVLTFGAGSRLTVL.